A selection of T cell receptor beta chains follows, all from one sample in a study of OX40 agonist ivuxolimab in advanced cancers. The protocol was immunoSEQ multiplex PCR, while the TCRdb copy is restricted to in-frame clones and leaves out a portion. The table has 55,000 to 70,000 clones, 65% to 90% seen once. Here the sequenced sample was CD4+ or CD8+ T cells sorted from blood, taken in a trial of the OX40 agonist ivuxolimab. These receptors came from an adult with an advanced solid tumor such as melanoma, head and neck, liver or kidney cancer. Both conserved end residues are part of each CDR3. A D gene is named only where the DNA matches it firmly. A clone size is listed for some rows: how often the clone was seen (once, few, many), or a class if it is expanded.

>TRBV5-6|.|.|TRBJ2-3
TGTGCCAGCAGCTTGGAAGTCTCAGGGGGGACAGATACGCAGTATTTT
CASSLEVSGGTDTQYF
>TRBV18|.|.|TRBJ1-6
TGTGCCAGCTCGCTAGGTCGCGGGTGGGATTCACCCCTCCACTTT
CASSLGRGWDSPLHF
>TRBV19|once|.|TRBJ1-2
TGTGCCAGTAGTGTGACTAAAGGGGACTATGGCTACACCTTC
CASSVTKGDYGYTF
>TRBV10-3|.|TRBD1|TRBJ2-7
TGTGCCATCAGTCAGGGACAGCCTTCGTACGAGCAGTACTTC
CAISQGQPSYEQYF
>TRBV19|.|TRBD1|TRBJ1-6
TGTGCCAGTTGCAGGGACAGGGTTTCACCCCTCCACTTT
CASCRDRVSPLHF
>TRBV18|.|.|TRBJ2-7
TGTGCCAGCTCACCACCACTCCCCAGCTCCTACGAGCAGTACTTC
CASSPPLPSSYEQYF
>TRBV19|.|TRBD1|TRBJ1-1
TGTGCCAGTGGGGACAGGGGGGTGAACACTGAAGCTTTCTTT
CASGDRGVNTEAFF
>TRBV5-1|.|TRBD2|TRBJ2-3
TGCGCCAGCAGCCCTACTATAGCGGGGGGCCGCACAGATACGCAGTATTTT
CASSPTIAGGRTDTQYF
>TRBV10-3|once|.|TRBJ2-7
TGTGCCATCTCCGAACGAGGGGAAGGTGAGCAGTACTTC
CAISERGEGEQYF
>TRBV6-1|.|TRBD2|TRBJ2-1
TGTGCCAGCAGTAGGTCTAGCGGGGGGGATGAGCAGTTCTTC
CASSRSSGGDEQFF
>TRBV7-9|medium-sized|TRBD1|TRBJ1-2
TGTGCCAGCAGCTCCGGGACAGGGTGGTATGGCTACACCTTC
CASSSGTGWYGYTF
>TRBV6-1|.|.|TRBJ1-6
TGTGCCAGCCAGCGGACAGAAAGTAATTCACCCCTCCACTTT
CASQRTESNSPLHF
>TRBV4-1|.|.|TRBJ1-6
TGCGCCAGCAGCCAAGTCGTGCGGGGTCGGAATTCACCCCTCCACTTT
CASSQVVRGRNSPLHF
>TRBV5-1|.|.|TRBJ1-1
TGCGCCAGCATGGGGGCGACTGAAGCTTTCTTT
CASMGATEAFF
>TRBV6-1|once|.|TRBJ2-2
TGTGCCTCCCCCCCGGGGGGCGTGAACACCGGGGAGCTGTTTTTT
CASPPGGVNTGELFF
>TRBV6-1|.|.|TRBJ1-5
TGTGCCAGCAGGGGGACAATCAGCAATCAGCCCCAGCATTTT
CASRGTISNQPQHF
>TRBV28|.|.|TRBJ1-2
TGTGCCAGCAGGGAACAGAACTATGGCTACACCTTC
CASREQNYGYTF
>TRBV11-2|.|TRBD2|TRBJ2-4
TGTGCCAGCAAGATTAACGGACTAGCGGGGGCCCGTGGCAAAAACATTCAGTACTTC
CASKINGLAGARGKNIQYF
>TRBV6-1|.|.|TRBJ1-1
TGTGCCAGCAGTGATGGGCGGGGGGGGCGAGGCCCTGAAGCTTTCTTT
CASSDGRGGRGPEAFF
>TRBV5-4|.|TRBD1|TRBJ1-1
TGTGCCAGCAGCTCATTAGGGACAGGGTTTGAAGCTTTCTTT
CASSSLGTGFEAFF
>TRBV7-8|.|TRBD1|TRBJ2-7
TGTGCCAGCAGCTTAGCGAGCCCAGGGGGCACCTACGAGCAGTACTTC
CASSLASPGGTYEQYF
>TRBV5-1|.|.|TRBJ2-3
TGCGCCAGCAGCACCGGGACTCAAACAGATACGCAGTATTTT
CASSTGTQTDTQYF
>TRBV5-4|.|.|TRBJ2-2
TGTGCCAGCAGCTCCCGTTGGCGGGGCCGGGCCGGGGAGCTGTTTTTT
CASSSRWRGRAGELFF
>TRBV11-1|.|.|TRBJ2-2
TGTGCCAGCAGCTTAGTTACAGGGCCCACCGGGGAGCTGTTTTTT
CASSLVTGPTGELFF
>TRBV5-1|.|TRBD1|TRBJ2-3
TGCGCCAGCAGCTTGGGAGGGGGCGGAGATACGCAGTATTTT
CASSLGGGGDTQYF